There are many counts of the clone carrying this T cell receptor beta chain. These data belong to a study of human T cells and chemical hapten exposure. The CDR3 consists of 13 residues. Germline V lookup: CDR1 SQVTM, CDR2 ANQGSEA. The V gene end was trimmed by 5 bases and the J gene end by 6 bases; junction bases not matched to a gene: 5. TCRdb called the RACE reads again in MiXCR, with one record for every CDR3 protein. The data contain tens of thousands of distinct CDR3 sequences, approximately 10% of them seen just once; the ten biggest clones take up 2.2%. Specified time point: patch test 2, 6 weeks after DPC sensitization. Stated treatment: therapeutic diphenylcyclopropenone sensitization with weekly scalp DPC.

The chain has TRBV29-1 and TRBJ2-1, with TRBD2 identical over 9 bases. This TCR was sampled from a man aged 40-50 years with alopecia areata. Some clones in this sample may be carry-over from other donors' samples. Sequencing was performed on whole blood, taken in connection with sensitization to the hapten diphenylcyclopropenone (DPC). The CDR3 bases are TGCAGCGTTCCTAGCGGGAAAGGCAATGAGCAGTTCTTC. It codes for CSVPSGKGNEQFF.